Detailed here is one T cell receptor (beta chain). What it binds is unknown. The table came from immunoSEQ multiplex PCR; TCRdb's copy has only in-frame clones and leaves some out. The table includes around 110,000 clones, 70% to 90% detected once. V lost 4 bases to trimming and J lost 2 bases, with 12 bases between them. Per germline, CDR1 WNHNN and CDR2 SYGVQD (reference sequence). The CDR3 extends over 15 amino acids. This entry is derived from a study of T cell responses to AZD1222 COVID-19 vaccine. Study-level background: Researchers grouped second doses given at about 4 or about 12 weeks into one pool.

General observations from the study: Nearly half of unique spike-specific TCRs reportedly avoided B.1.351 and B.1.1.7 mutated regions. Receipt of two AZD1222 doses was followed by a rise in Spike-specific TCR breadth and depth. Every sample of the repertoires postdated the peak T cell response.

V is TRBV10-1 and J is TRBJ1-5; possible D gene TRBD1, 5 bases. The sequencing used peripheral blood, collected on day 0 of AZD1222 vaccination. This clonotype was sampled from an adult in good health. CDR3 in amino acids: CASSGWGTRNQPQHF. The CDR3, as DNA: TGCGCCAGCAGTGGGTGGGGGACCCGCAATCAGCCCCAGCATTTT.